The subject of this entry is one T cell receptor beta chain. No antigen is known for it. Here immunoSEQ multiplex PCR was the method, and the copy in TCRdb shows in-frame clones only, minus some. The table includes about 54,000 clones, more than 70% detected once. The sample belongs to a study of T cell responses to AZD1222 COVID-19 vaccine. Study-wide results and limits: Baseline seropositives among AZD1222 recipients totaled only six or seven. Within unmutated variant regions lay the reported targets of nearly half of spike-specific TCRs. It should be noted that donors were predominantly white British and more often female, and clonal diversity was possibly underestimated. Every sample of the repertoires postdated the peak T cell response.

This CDR3 comprises 16 residues. The J segment lost 0 bases and the V segment lost 7 bases, leaving 9 bases of the junction unmatched. The germline CDR1 and CDR2 sequences are LGHDT and YNNKEL (reference sequence). This sequence was found in an adult who received the AZD1222 COVID-19 vaccine. The source was peripheral blood, collected 28 days after the second AZD1222 dose. J is TRBJ1-3 and V is TRBV3-1 (or the pseudogene TRBV3-2); TRBD1 matches at 7 bases. CDR3: CASNIRQGPSGNTIYF. CDR3 nucleotides: TGTGCCAGCAACATTCGACAGGGACCCTCTGGAAACACCATATATTTT.